One and the same sample provided the 27 T cell receptor beta chains below, sequenced in a study of control samples from healthy donors and cancer patients. Some clones are missing from TCRdb's copy, which holds only in-frame ones; the method was immunoSEQ multiplex PCR. Altogether approximately 80,000 clones are present, approximately 91% being singletons, with the ten largest covering 5.7%. Specimen: blood. The receptors come from a woman in her forties or fifties in good health.

This chain joins TRBV19 and TRBJ2-2, with a possible D match to TRBD2 (6 bases). The CDR3 runs 16 residues. The V end lost 0 bases, the J end lost 4 bases, and 12 bases lay between the germline ends. In germline, CDR1 is LNHDA, CDR2 SQIVND (reference sequence). CDR3 DNA sequence: TGTGCCAGTAGTATAGAGGGGACCGGGGGCACCGGGGAGCTGTTTTTT. It translates to CASSIEGTGGTGELFF. The whole variable domain, filled in from reference TRBV19 and TRBJ2-2, reads DGGITQSPKYLFRKEGQNVTLSCEQNLNHDAMYWYRQDPGQGLRLIYYSQIVNDFQKGDIAEGYSVSREKKESFPLTVTSAQKNPTAFYLCASSIEGTGGTGELFFGEGSRLTVL.

The chain couples TRBV7-2 to TRBJ1-5, with D possibly TRBD1 on 6 matching bases. Per the germline V gene, CDR1 is SGHTA and CDR2 is FQGNSA. The germline V and J ends were trimmed by 1 base and 4 bases, with 8 bases remaining between them. This CDR3 is built from 14 residues. CDR3 sequence reads: CASSLDRVNQPQHF. CDR3 nucleotides: TGTGCCAGCAGCTTAGACAGGGTAAATCAGCCCCAGCATTTT.

The gene calls are TRBV5-1 and TRBJ2-3; perhaps TRBD1 as D (6 bases). The germline V gene encodes CDR1 SGHRS and CDR2 YFSETQ. Trimming left V 3 bases short and J 5 bases short, with 10 bases between. The CDR3 covers 13 residues. CDR3 amino acids: CASSSGVGDTQYF. In DNA form, the CDR3 reads TGCGCCAGCAGCTCAGGGGTTGGAGATACGCAGTATTTT.

J is TRBJ2-3 and V is TRBV19, with D perhaps TRBD1 or TRBD2 (6 bases each). V gave up 5 bases and J gave up 5 bases, with 17 bases separating them. CDR1 is LNHDA and CDR2 is SQIVND in the germline V gene (reference sequence). CDR3 length: 15 residues. CDR3 protein: CASSPGASYQDTQYF. For the CDR3, the DNA is TGTGCCAGTAGTCCGGGGGCGTCTTATCAAGATACGCAGTATTTT.

The chain is built from TRBV5-1 and TRBJ2-7; D is unclear. In germline, CDR1 is SGHRS, CDR2 YFSETQ. The CDR3 covers 16 residues. Trimming took 0 bases from V and 4 from J, leaving 17 bases between them. The CDR3 nucleotides are TGCGCCAGCAGCTTGGGTGACAATAATCGTATTTACGAGCAGTACTTC. This translates into CASSLGDNNRIYEQYF.

The chain links TRBV2 to TRBJ2-7, with D uncertain. CDR3 length: 15 residues. With 2 bases removed from V and 5 bases from J, the gap between germline ends came to 16 bases. Germline CDR1 SNHLY, CDR2 FYNNEI. CDR3: CASSENEAAWNEQYF. The DNA of the CDR3 is TGTGCCAGCAGTGAAAACGAGGCGGCGTGGAACGAGCAGTACTTC. Looking up the rest from reference TRBV2 and TRBJ2-7 gives the full variable domain: EPEVTQTPSHQVTQMGQEVILRCVPISNHLYFYWYRQILGQKVEFLVSFYNNEISEKSEIFDDQFSVERPDGSNFTLKIRSTKLEDSAMYFCASSENEAAWNEQYFGPGTRLTVT.

The rearrangement joins TRBV6-6 to TRBJ1-5; D remains ambiguous. The CDR3 totals 12 residues. The V and J ends lost 5 bases and 8 bases respectively, with 10 bases between them. Per the germline V gene, CDR1 is MNHNY and CDR2 is SVGAGI (reference sequence). The chain's CDR3 is CASSNDVKPQHF. The CDR3 DNA follows: TGTGCCAGCAGTAACGACGTGAAGCCCCAGCATTTT.

This clone was detected only once. This sequence joins TRBV7-2 and TRBJ1-4; D not certain. The CDR3 runs to 12 residues. The ends were cut back, 1 base at V and 7 bases at J, with 4 bases in the middle. Germline V CDR1 and CDR2: SGHTA, FQGNSA. CDR3 nucleotide sequence: TGTGCCAGCAGCTTAGTTGGTGAAAAACTGTTTTTT. Translated, it gives CASSLVGEKLFF.

The chain joins TRBV19 to TRBJ2-2; TRBD1 is a possible D gene (5 bases). The CDR3 covers 16 residues. Trimming shortened V by 4 bases and J by 0 bases, and 12 bases separated the two germline ends. CDR1 and CDR2 (germline): LNHDA, SQIVND (reference sequence). CDR3 nucleotide sequence: TGTGCCAGTAGTAAGGTGGGGCCGGCGAACACCGGGGAGCTGTTTTTT. Encoded protein: CASSKVGPANTGELFF. Based on the CDR3 plus reference TRBV19 and TRBJ2-2, the full variable domain is DGGITQSPKYLFRKEGQNVTLSCEQNLNHDAMYWYRQDPGQGLRLIYYSQIVNDFQKGDIAEGYSVSREKKESFPLTVTSAQKNPTAFYLCASSKVGPANTGELFFGEGSRLTVL.

The chain has TRBV6-5 and TRBJ2-6, with 8 bases fitting TRBD2. There are 15 residues in the CDR3. V lost 6 bases, J lost 4 bases, and 5 bases stayed unmatched. CDR1 is MNHEY and CDR2 is SVGAGI in the germline V gene. DNA of the CDR3: TGTGCCAGCAGGCCGGGGGGGATGGGGGCCAACGTCCTGACTTTC. Its translation is CASRPGGMGANVLTF.

The V gene is TRBV11-2, the J gene TRBJ1-2; no firm D call. The CDR3 consists of 12 residues. Germline-derived CDR1 and CDR2 are SGHAT and FQNNGV. Deletions cut 4 bases from V and 6 bases from J, with 9 bases between. The DNA of the CDR3 is TGTGCCAGCAGCTCCCTAGTTGATGGCTACACCTTC. Encoded protein: CASSSLVDGYTF.

The V and J genes are TRBV10-1 and TRBJ1-1; perhaps TRBD1 as D (5 bases). V was clipped by 6 bases and J by 1 base, with 15 bases between them. Germline loops: CDR1 WNHNN, CDR2 SYGVQD (reference sequence). The CDR3 length is 15 residues. The CDR3 coding sequence is TGCGCCAGCAGCGCGTACAGGCGTGGGAACACTGAAGCTTTCTTT. This translates into CASSAYRRGNTEAFF.

The chain employs TRBV9 and TRBJ2-2; D ambiguous. Trimming took 8 bases from V and 8 from J, leaving 13 bases between them. The CDR3 length is 12 residues. Looked up from germline, CDR1 is SGDLS and CDR2 is YYNGEE. CDR3 sequence reads: CASDTAWGELFF. As DNA, the CDR3 is TGTGCCAGTGACACGGCCTGGGGGGAGCTGTTTTTT.

The rearrangement links TRBV7-9 to TRBJ1-2; D uncertain. This CDR3 contains 12 residues. Germline V gene lookup returns CDR1 SEHNR and CDR2 FQNEAQ (reference sequence). The V gene lost 2 bases and the J gene lost 5 bases, with 6 bases spanning the gap. The chain's CDR3 is CASSLNPYGYTF. DNA for the CDR3: TGTGCCAGCAGCTTAAATCCTTATGGCTACACCTTC.

The CDR3 sequence is CASSQLQSHSGANVLTF. The CDR3, as DNA: TGTGCCAGCAGCCAATTACAGTCTCACTCTGGGGCCAACGTCCTGACTTTC. This sequence joins TRBV3-1 (or the pseudogene TRBV3-2) and TRBJ2-6; D remains unclear. CDR3 size: 17 residues. Trimming removed 2 bases at V and 0 bases at J, with 11 bases between. Germline values: CDR1 LGHDT, CDR2 YNNKEL (reference sequence).

This clone occurred once. The chain recombines TRBV15 with TRBJ1-4; D call uncertain. There are 14 residues in the CDR3. V gave up 1 base and J gave up 5 bases, with 8 bases separating them. Germline CDR1 LNHNV, CDR2 YYDKDF (reference sequence). The CDR3 sequence is CATSRGTGNEKLFF. As DNA, the CDR3 is TGTGCCACCAGCAGAGGTACGGGGAATGAAAAACTGTTTTTT.

The chain employs TRBV3-1 (or the pseudogene TRBV3-2) and TRBJ1-1; D uncertain. The ends were cut back, 4 bases at V and 8 bases at J, with 11 bases in the middle. The length of the CDR3 is 12 residues. Germline V lookup: CDR1 LGHDT, CDR2 YNNKEL (reference sequence). The CDR3, as DNA: TGTGCCAGCAGCCCTCTGGTGGGGGAAGCTTTCTTT. Translating gives CASSPLVGEAFF.

This chain joins TRBV12-5 and TRBJ2-2, with D perhaps matching TRBD1 (6 bases). V lost 0 bases and J lost 6, with 11 bases in between. CDR1 is LGHNT, CDR2 FRNRAP, per germline. The CDR3 is 15 residues long. The CDR3 DNA follows: TGTGCTAGTGGTTTGGTAATAGGGGGTCCCGGGGAGCTGTTTTTT. This codes for CASGLVIGGPGELFF.

This chain uses TRBV7-8 with TRBJ2-6, with D possibly being TRBD1 (6 bases). The CDR3 extends over 14 amino acids. Trimming took 10 bases from V and 4 from J, leaving 14 bases between them. The V gene's germline CDR1 is SGHVS and CDR2 FQNEAQ. For the CDR3, the DNA is TGTGCCACCCGCGACAGGTCCGGGGCCAACGTCCTGACTTTC. Its translation is CATRDRSGANVLTF. Complete variable domain (other parts from reference TRBV7-8 and TRBJ2-6): GAGVSQSPRYKVAKRGQDVALRCDPISGHVSLFWYQQALGQGPEFLTYFQNEAQLDKSGLPSDRFFAERPEGSVSTLKIQRTQQEDSAVYLCATRDRSGANVLTFGAGSRLTVL.

This chain uses TRBV19 with TRBJ2-1, with D unresolved. This CDR3 contains 13 residues. Germline CDR1 LNHDA, CDR2 SQIVND (reference sequence). V lost 3 bases and J 7 bases, leaving 10 bases between the germline ends. CDR3 nucleotide sequence: TGTGCCAGTAGTATTTCATCGCTTAATGAGCAGTTCTTC. It specifies CASSISSLNEQFF.

V is TRBV4-2 and J is TRBJ2-3; a possible D gene is TRBD2 (5 bases). Per germline, CDR1 LGHNA and CDR2 YNFKEQ. The V gene lost 0 bases and the J gene lost 2 bases, with 9 bases spanning the gap. There are 15 residues in the CDR3. The CDR3 protein is CASSQDPDFTDTQYF. The DNA of the CDR3 is TGTGCCAGCAGCCAAGATCCGGACTTCACAGATACGCAGTATTTT.

The gene calls are TRBV11-3 and TRBJ2-1, with 8 bases matching TRBD1. V trimming: 3 bases; J trimming: 5 bases; junction bases outside the gene matches: 6. This CDR3 contains 15 residues. In germline, CDR1 is SGHNT, CDR2 YENEEA. CDR3 residues: CASSFQGADDNEQFF. In DNA form, the CDR3 reads TGTGCCAGCAGCTTTCAGGGGGCGGACGACAATGAGCAGTTCTTC.

This chain uses TRBV4-2 with TRBJ2-7; D is unclear. CDR1 LGHNA and CDR2 YNFKEQ come from the germline V gene. The CDR3 is 13 amino acids. Trimming cost V 0 bases and J 3 bases, with 6 bases left between them. DNA of the CDR3: TGTGCCAGCAGCCAAGATCGTGGCTACGAGCAGTACTTC. Encoded protein: CASSQDRGYEQYF.

The gene calls are TRBV18 and TRBJ1-1; unclear D gene. The CDR3 loop spans 14 amino acids. CDR1 KGHSH and CDR2 LQKENI come from the germline V gene. V was clipped by 4 bases and J by 6 bases, with 15 bases between them. The CDR3 region is CASSLFGQNSEAFF. The CDR3 region has the DNA TGTGCCAGCTCACTTTTTGGCCAAAACTCTGAAGCTTTCTTT.

The chain links TRBV2 to TRBJ1-5; D ambiguous. Germline-derived CDR1 and CDR2 are SNHLY and FYNNEI. The CDR3 covers 16 residues. V lost 0 bases, J lost 0 bases, and 9 bases lay in between. CDR3 nucleotide sequence: TGTGCCAGCAGTGAAGCGCAAAGATATAGCAATCAGCCCCAGCATTTT. Its protein is CASSEAQRYSNQPQHF.

The J gene is TRBJ1-6, the V gene TRBV5-1, with D unresolved. This CDR3 is built from 13 residues. Germline V gene data show CDR1 as SGHRS and CDR2 as YFSETQ. V dropped 0 bases and J dropped 7 bases, with 5 bases sitting between them. CDR3 protein: CASSLDGNSPLHF. As DNA, the CDR3 is TGCGCCAGCAGCTTGGACGGCAATTCACCCCTCCACTTT.

The V and J genes are TRBV18 and TRBJ2-1; 8 nucleotides agree with TRBD1. Germline trimming cut 3 bases from V and 5 bases from J; bases unmatched to any gene: 3. The CDR3 totals 14 residues. Germline V gene lookup returns CDR1 KGHSH and CDR2 LQKENI. The DNA for the CDR3 is TGTGCCAGCTCACCCGACAGGGGAAACAATGAGCAGTTCTTC. This translates into CASSPDRGNNEQFF.